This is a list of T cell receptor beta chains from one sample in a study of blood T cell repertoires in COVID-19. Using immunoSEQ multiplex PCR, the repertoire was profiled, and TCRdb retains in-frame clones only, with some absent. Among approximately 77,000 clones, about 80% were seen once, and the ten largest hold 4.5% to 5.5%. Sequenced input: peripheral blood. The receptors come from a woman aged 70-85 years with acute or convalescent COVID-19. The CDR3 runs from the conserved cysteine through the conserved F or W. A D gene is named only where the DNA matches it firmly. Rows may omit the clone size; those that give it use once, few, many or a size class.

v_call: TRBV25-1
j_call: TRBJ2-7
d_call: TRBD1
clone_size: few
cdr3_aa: CASSGYVGTGGREQYF
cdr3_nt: TGTGCCAGCAGTGGATATGTCGGGACAGGGGGGAGGGAGCAGTACTTC

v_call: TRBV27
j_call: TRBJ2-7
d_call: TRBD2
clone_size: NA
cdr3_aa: CASSLGGTYEQYF
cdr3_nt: TGTGCCAGCAGTTTGGGGGGGACCTACGAGCAGTACTTC

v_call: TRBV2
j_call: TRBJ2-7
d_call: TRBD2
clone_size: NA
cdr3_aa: CASRIAGGPAYEQYF
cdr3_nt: TGTGCCAGCAGGATAGCGGGGGGTCCTGCCTACGAGCAGTACTTC

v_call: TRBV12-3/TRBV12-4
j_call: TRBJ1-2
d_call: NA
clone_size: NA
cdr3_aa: CASSSGANYGYTF
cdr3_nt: TGTGCCAGCAGTTCGGGGGCTAACTATGGCTACACCTTC

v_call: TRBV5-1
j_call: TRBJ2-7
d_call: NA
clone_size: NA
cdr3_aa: CASSSRGYGPSEQYF
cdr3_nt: TGCGCCAGCAGCTCGCGGGGCTATGGGCCTTCCGAGCAGTACTTC

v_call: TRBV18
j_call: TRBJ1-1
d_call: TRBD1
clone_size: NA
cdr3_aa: CASSPRQGGDEAFF
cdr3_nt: TGTGCCAGCTCACCTAGACAGGGTGGGGATGAAGCTTTCTTT

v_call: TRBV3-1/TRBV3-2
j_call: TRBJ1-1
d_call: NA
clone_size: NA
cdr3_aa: CASSLGGTNTEAFF
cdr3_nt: TGTGCCAGCAGCCTTGGGGGGACGAACACTGAAGCTTTCTTT

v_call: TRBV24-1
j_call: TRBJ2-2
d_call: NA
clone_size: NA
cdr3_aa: CATSEPSWRGLTGELFF
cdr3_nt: TGTGCCACCAGTGAGCCCTCATGGCGGGGTCTAACCGGGGAGCTGTTTTTT

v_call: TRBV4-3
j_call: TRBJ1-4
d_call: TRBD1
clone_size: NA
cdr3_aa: CASSQDTGGVEKLFF
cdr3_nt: TGCGCCAGCAGCCAAGACACAGGGGGGGTTGAAAAACTGTTTTTT

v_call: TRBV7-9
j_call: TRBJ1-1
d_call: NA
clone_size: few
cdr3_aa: CASSPLSGTEAFF
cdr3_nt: TGTGCCAGCAGCCCCCTTTCCGGCACTGAAGCTTTCTTT

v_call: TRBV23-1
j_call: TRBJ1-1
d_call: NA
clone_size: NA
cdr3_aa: CAAGWDEAFF
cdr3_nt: TGCGCTGCAGGGTGGGATGAAGCTTTCTTT

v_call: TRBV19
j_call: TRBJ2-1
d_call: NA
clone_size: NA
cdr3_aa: CASSINRYNEQFF
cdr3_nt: TGTGCCAGTAGTATCAACAGGTACAATGAGCAGTTCTTC

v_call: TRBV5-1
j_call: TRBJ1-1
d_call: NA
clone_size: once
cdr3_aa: CASSPRVTNTEAFF
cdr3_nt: TGCGCCAGCAGCCCGCGGGTCACGAACACTGAAGCTTTCTTT

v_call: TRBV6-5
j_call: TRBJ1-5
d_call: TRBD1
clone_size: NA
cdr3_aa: CASSPRTGGNQPQHF
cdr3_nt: TGTGCCAGCAGTCCCCGGACAGGGGGGAATCAGCCCCAGCATTTT

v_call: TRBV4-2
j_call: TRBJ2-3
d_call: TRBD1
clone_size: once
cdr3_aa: CASSHGWGQGSSTDTQYF
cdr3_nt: TGTGCCAGCAGCCACGGCTGGGGACAGGGATCTAGCACAGATACGCAGTATTTT

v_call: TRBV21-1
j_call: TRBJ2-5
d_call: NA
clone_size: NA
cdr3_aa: CASSSPGLAGGWGSETQYF
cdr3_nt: TGTGCCAGCAGCAGTCCGGGACTAGCGGGGGGTTGGGGATCAGAGACCCAGTACTTC

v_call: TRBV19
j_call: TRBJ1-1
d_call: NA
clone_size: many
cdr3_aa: CASSIKTGSEAFF
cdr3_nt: TGTGCCAGTAGTATAAAAACAGGGAGTGAAGCTTTCTTT

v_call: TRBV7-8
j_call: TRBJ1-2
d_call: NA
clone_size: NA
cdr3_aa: CASSLVTGSNGYTF
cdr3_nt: TGTGCCAGCAGCTTAGTTACAGGGAGTAATGGCTACACCTTC

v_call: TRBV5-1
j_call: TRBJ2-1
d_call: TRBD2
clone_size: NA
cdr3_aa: CASSPPYSGVYNEQFF
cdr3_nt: TGCGCCAGCAGCCCACCTTATAGCGGGGTTTACAATGAGCAGTTCTTC

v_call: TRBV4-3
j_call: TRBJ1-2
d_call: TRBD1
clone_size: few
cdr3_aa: CASSPGQHYGYTF
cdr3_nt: TGCGCCAGCAGCCCGGGACAGCACTATGGCTACACCTTC

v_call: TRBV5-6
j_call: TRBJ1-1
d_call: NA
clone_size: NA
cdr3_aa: CASSLGTEAFF
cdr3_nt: TGTGCCAGCAGCCTAGGTACTGAAGCTTTCTTT

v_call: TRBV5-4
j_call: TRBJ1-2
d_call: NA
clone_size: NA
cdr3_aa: CASSWMNRAYGYTF
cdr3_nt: TGTGCCAGCAGCTGGATGAACAGGGCCTATGGCTACACCTTC

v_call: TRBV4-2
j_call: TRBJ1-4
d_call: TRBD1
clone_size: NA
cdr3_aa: CASSQTPGQGDEKLFF
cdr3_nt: TGTGCCAGCAGCCAGACCCCGGGACAGGGGGATGAAAAACTGTTTTTT

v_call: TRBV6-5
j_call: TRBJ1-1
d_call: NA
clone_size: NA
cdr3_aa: CASSYDLGGTEAFF
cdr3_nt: TGTGCCAGCAGTTACGACCTAGGTGGCACTGAAGCTTTCTTT

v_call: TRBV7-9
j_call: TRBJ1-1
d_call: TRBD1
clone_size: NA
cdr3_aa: CASSLALRQGLEAFF
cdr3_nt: TGTGCCAGCAGCTTAGCCTTAAGACAGGGATTGGAAGCTTTCTTT

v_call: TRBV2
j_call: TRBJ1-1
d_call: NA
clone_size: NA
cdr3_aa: CASSVHGETEAFF
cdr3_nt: TGTGCCAGCAGTGTTCACGGAGAGACTGAAGCTTTCTTT

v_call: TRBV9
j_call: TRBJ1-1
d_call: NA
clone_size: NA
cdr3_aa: CASSAGTGDTEAFF
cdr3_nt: TGTGCCAGCAGCGCCGGGACGGGGGACACTGAAGCTTTCTTT

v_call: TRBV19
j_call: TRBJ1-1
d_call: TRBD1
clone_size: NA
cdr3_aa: CASSLQGAGNTEAFF
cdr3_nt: TGTGCCAGTAGTCTACAGGGGGCAGGGAACACTGAAGCTTTCTTT

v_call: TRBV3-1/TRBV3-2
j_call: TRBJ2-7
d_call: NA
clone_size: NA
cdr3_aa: CASSPRGSIYEQYF
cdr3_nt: TGTGCCAGCAGCCCCAGGGGCTCTATTTACGAGCAGTACTTC

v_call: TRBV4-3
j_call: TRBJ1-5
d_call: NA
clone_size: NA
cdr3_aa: CASSQEVSGSNQPQHF
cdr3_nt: TGCGCCAGCAGCCAAGAAGTTAGCGGGAGCAATCAGCCCCAGCATTTT

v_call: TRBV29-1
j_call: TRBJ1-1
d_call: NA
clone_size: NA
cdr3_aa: CSVARNTEAFF
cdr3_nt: TGCAGCGTTGCCAGGAACACTGAAGCTTTCTTT

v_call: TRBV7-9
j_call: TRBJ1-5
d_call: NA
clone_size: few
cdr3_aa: CASSSTRGGSQPQHF
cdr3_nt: TGTGCCAGCAGCTCGACGCGGGGGGGCTCTCAGCCCCAGCATTTT

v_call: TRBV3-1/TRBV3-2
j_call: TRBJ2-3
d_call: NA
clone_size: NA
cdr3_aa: CASSQNPARGTDTQYF
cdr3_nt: TGTGCCAGCAGCCAAAATCCCGCGCGAGGAACAGATACGCAGTATTTT

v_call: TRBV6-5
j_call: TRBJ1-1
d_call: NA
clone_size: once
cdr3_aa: CASSYSIPAGSTEAFF
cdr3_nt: TGTGCCAGCAGTTACTCCATTCCGGCGGGTAGCACTGAAGCTTTCTTT

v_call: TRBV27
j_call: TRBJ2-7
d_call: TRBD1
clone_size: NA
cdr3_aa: CASSKTPGGIRDEQYF
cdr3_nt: TGTGCCAGCTCTAAAACACCAGGGGGAATTAGGGACGAGCAGTACTTC

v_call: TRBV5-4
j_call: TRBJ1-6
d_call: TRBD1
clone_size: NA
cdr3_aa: CASSLEQGDSPLHF
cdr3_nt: TGTGCCAGCAGCTTGGAACAGGGGGATTCACCCCTCCACTTT

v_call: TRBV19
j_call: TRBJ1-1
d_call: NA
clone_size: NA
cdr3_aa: CASSPRAGWTEAFF
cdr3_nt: TGTGCCAGTAGTCCCCGGGCAGGGTGGACTGAAGCTTTCTTT

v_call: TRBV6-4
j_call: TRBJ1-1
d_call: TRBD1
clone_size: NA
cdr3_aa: CASRSHRGSSTEAFF
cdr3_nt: TGTGCCAGCAGGAGTCACAGGGGGTCGAGCACTGAAGCTTTCTTT

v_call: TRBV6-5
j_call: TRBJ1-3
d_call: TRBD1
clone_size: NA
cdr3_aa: CASRDRGNGNTIYF
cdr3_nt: TGTGCCAGCAGGGACAGGGGAAATGGAAACACCATATATTTT

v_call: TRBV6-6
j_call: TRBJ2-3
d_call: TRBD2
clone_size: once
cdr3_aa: CASKGLAVSSTDTQYF
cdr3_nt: TGTGCCAGTAAGGGACTAGCGGTATCTAGCACAGATACGCAGTATTTT

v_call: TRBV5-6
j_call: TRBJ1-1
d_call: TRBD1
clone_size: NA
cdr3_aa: CASSWTGYTEAFF
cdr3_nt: TGTGCCAGCAGCTGGACAGGGTACACTGAAGCTTTCTTT

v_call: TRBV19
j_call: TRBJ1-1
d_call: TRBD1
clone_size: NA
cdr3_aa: CASSRLRTGSGTEAFF
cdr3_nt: TGTGCCAGTAGTAGGCTCCGGACAGGGTCGGGCACTGAAGCTTTCTTT

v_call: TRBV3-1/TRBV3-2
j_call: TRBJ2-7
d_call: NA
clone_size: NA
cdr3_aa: CASSSGNGGAIF
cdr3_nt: TGTGCCAGCAGCTCAGGCAACGGGGGAGCAATCTTC

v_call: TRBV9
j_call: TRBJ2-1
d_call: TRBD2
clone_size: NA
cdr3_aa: CASSSPGGTSGDNEQFF
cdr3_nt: TGTGCCAGCAGCTCGCCGGGGGGGACTAGCGGAGACAATGAGCAGTTCTTC

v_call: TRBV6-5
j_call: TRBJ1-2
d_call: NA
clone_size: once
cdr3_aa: CASSPRGGTYYGYTF
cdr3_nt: TGTGCCAGCAGTCCGCGGGGAGGGACTTACTATGGCTACACCTTC

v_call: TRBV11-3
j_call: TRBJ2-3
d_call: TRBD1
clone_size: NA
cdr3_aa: CASSSHRGQADTQYF
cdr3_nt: TGTGCCAGCAGCTCCCACAGGGGGCAGGCAGATACGCAGTATTTT

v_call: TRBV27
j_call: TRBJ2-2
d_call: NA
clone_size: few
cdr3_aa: CASSLLPSYRDVGELFF
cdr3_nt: TGTGCCAGCAGTTTACTGCCATCCTACAGGGACGTCGGGGAGCTGTTTTTT

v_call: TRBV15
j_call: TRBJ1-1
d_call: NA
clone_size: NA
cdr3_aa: CATSRDLGLAGRNTEAFF
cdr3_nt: TGTGCCACCAGCAGGGATCTTGGGTTGGCTGGGCGGAACACTGAAGCTTTCTTT

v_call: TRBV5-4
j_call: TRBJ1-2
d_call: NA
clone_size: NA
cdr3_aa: CASSSQGQPTGYTF
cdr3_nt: TGTGCCAGCAGCTCCCAGGGGCAGCCTACGGGCTACACCTTC

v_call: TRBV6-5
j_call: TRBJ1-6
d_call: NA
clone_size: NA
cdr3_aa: CASSYLAAADSPLHF
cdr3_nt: TGTGCCAGCAGTTACCTCGCGGCGGCCGATTCACCCCTCCACTTT

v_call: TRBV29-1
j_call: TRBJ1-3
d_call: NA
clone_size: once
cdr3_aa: CSVDIGNTIYF
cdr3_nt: TGCAGCGTTGATATAGGAAACACCATATATTTT